The clone carrying this T cell receptor beta chain was detected only a few times. Library preparation (for TCRbeta) was performed with unique molecular identifiers. TCRdb recomputed calls from the PCR reads with MiXCR, one row per CDR3 protein. The sample lists roughly 590,000 distinct CDR3 sequences; roughly 15% were seen once. This entry belongs to a study of T-cell reconstitution after alpha-beta-depleted transplantation in children. CDR1 and CDR2 (germline): MGHDK, SYGVNS. The CDR3 is made up of 18 amino acids. Trimming cost V 0 bases and J 3 bases, with 17 bases left between them. The chain employs TRBV25-1 and TRBJ2-2; possibly TRBD2 for D (6 bases). The source was PBMCs from the stem cell graft donor, collected from the stem cell graft. The sequence derives from a human donor who donated a stem cell graft to a child with acute myeloid leukemia. CDR3 in DNA: TGTGCCAGCAGTGAATATTACGCTAGCGCCCTCGACACCGGGGAGCTGTTTTTT. Translation gives CASSEYYASALDTGELFF.